This T cell receptor beta chain was profiled in a study of beta chain features in type 1 diabetes. Expressed TCRB transcripts were sequenced, since all the RNA that had been isolated was reverse transcribed. TCRdb's copy holds only in-frame clones and misses some; the assay was immunoSEQ multiplex PCR. The data hold roughly 150,000 clones, with approximately 8.4% observed a single time. Note on this clone: The antigen remains undetermined.

Whole-study findings and limits: In every one of the four CD4+ subsets, TCRB CDR3s were moderately but significantly shorter in Type 1 diabetes patients.

Germline CDR1 reads SGHTA; CDR2 reads FQGNSA. Trimming took 5 bases from V and 6 from J; bases not matched to a gene: 14. This CDR3 comprises 19 residues. This clonotype was sampled from a man aged 18 to 29 with type 1 diabetes. Sample: central memory CD4+ T cells from blood. This sequence joins TRBV7-2 and TRBJ2-3; 16 bases agree with TRBD2. The CDR3 DNA sequence: TGTGCCAGCAGCCCCGGGACTAGCGGGAGGGCCTCCCCCCGGGATACGCAGTATTTT. Protein: CASSPGTSGRASPRDTQYF.